The 11 T cell receptor beta chains below were found in one sample sequenced in a study of blood T cell repertoires in COVID-19. The method was immunoSEQ multiplex PCR; TCRdb's version includes in-frame clones alone and lacks a portion of them. This repertoire shows some 150,000 clones, over 75% found once; its top ten account for over 12%. Specimen: peripheral blood. These receptor sequences come from a woman aged 40 to 49 with acute or convalescent COVID-19.

The chain employs TRBV28 and TRBJ1-1; D perhaps matches TRBD1 (6 bases). The CDR3 spans 15 residues. V lost 6 bases and J lost 1, with 15 bases in between. Germline CDR1 is MDHEN and CDR2 is SYDVKM. Here the CDR3 reads CASSLEGEANTEAFF. CDR3 coding DNA: TGTGCCAGCAGCCTTGAGGGGGAAGCGAACACTGAAGCTTTCTTT.

V and J are TRBV19 and TRBJ1-5; TRBD1 matches at 8 bases. Per germline, CDR1 LNHDA and CDR2 SQIVND (reference sequence). The CDR3 length is 15 residues. V was clipped by 5 bases and J by 2 bases; unmatched bases: 5. The CDR3 coding sequence is TGTGCCAGTAGTGACGAGGACAGGGGCAATCAGCCCCAGCATTTT. Protein product: CASSDEDRGNQPQHF.

The CDR3 region has the DNA TGTGCCAGCGAGAGCCTTTACGAGCAGTACTTC. It codes for CASESLYEQYF. The chain has TRBV2 and TRBJ2-7; D ambiguous. From germline, CDR1 is SNHLY and CDR2 FYNNEI. V was shortened by 8 bases and J by 4 bases, with 9 bases between the two germline ends. The CDR3 extends over 11 amino acids.

The chain couples TRBV19 to TRBJ1-6; 9 nucleotides line up with TRBD1. Germline V gene data show CDR1 as LNHDA and CDR2 as SQIVND (reference sequence). The J segment lost 9 bases and the V segment lost 3 bases, leaving 9 bases of the junction unmatched. The CDR3 sequence is 16 residues long. The chain's CDR3 is CASSMVSGQGTSPLHF. The CDR3 nucleotides read TGTGCCAGTAGTATGGTCTCGGGACAGGGTACTTCACCCCTCCACTTT.

This chain uses TRBV28 with TRBJ2-1; 8 bases align to TRBD2. Germline CDR1 MDHEN, CDR2 SYDVKM. The CDR3 totals 15 residues. Trimming at V came to 7 bases and at J to 7 bases, leaving 12 bases not matched to a gene. CDR3 bases: TGTGCCAGCACACCGTCGGGGGGGCCACTTAATGAGCAGTTCTTC. Its translation is CASTPSGGPLNEQFF.

This clone was counted a few times. This sequence joins TRBV27 and TRBJ1-1; D uncertain. This CDR3 region has 14 residues. The V end was cut by 5 bases, the J end by 1 base, with 11 bases between. The germline CDR1 and CDR2 sequences are MNHEY and SMNVEV (reference sequence). CDR3 bases: TGTGCCAGCAGTCCGTGGGCCTCGAACACTGAAGCTTTCTTT. Translated: CASSPWASNTEAFF.

The DNA for the CDR3 is TGCGCCAGCAGCCAGAGCGGGACGGGGAACACTGAAGCTTTCTTT. The encoded protein is CASSQSGTGNTEAFF. This chain uses TRBV4-1 with TRBJ1-1; a possible D gene is TRBD1 (5 bases). The CDR3 length is 15 residues. Germline CDR1 MGHRA, CDR2 YSYEKL. The V end lost 3 bases, the J end lost 1 base, and 12 bases lay between the germline ends.

The J gene is TRBJ2-7, the V gene TRBV4-2; maybe TRBD2 (5 bases). The CDR3 is made up of 15 amino acids. Germline V gene sequence: CDR1 LGHNA, CDR2 YNFKEQ. V lost 1 base to trimming and J lost 0 bases, with 10 bases between them. CDR3 region: CASSQGASPSYEQYF. The CDR3 DNA follows: TGTGCCAGCAGCCAAGGGGCTAGCCCCTCCTACGAGCAGTACTTC.

This clone was seen only a few times. This rearrangement joins TRBV3-1 (or the pseudogene TRBV3-2) to TRBJ2-7; the match to TRBD2 covers 8 bases. The CDR3 consists of 15 residues. Germline V gives CDR1 LGHDT, CDR2 YNNKEL (reference sequence). The V and J ends lost 4 bases and 4 bases, in that order; junction bases with no gene match: 9. CDR3 DNA: TGTGCCAGCAGCCCCCGGACTAGCCCTTCATACGAGCAGTACTTC. Amino acids: CASSPRTSPSYEQYF.

J is TRBJ2-4 and V is TRBV12-3 or TRBV12-4, with D possibly matching TRBD1 (5 bases). This CDR3 spans 11 amino acids. V lost 6 bases, J lost 8 bases, and 8 bases lay in between. CDR3 amino acids: CASRVGDIQYF. DNA of the CDR3: TGTGCCAGCAGGGTAGGGGACATTCAGTACTTC.

V is TRBV5-4 and J is TRBJ1-6, with D perhaps TRBD1 (6 bases). The CDR3 runs to 12 residues. Germline loops: CDR1 SGHNT, CDR2 YYREEE (reference sequence). Trimming removed 0 bases from V and 13 bases from J, with 8 bases in between. DNA for the CDR3: TGTGCCAGCAGCTTGGAACAGGGTCCCCTCCACTTT. This encodes CASSLEQGPLHF.